Each of the 23 T cell receptor beta chains below was sequenced from the same sample in a study of neoadjuvant anti-PD-1 for oral cavity cancer. TCRdb's table, derived via immunoSEQ multiplex PCR, lists solely in-frame clones and lacks some. The sample holds some 10,000 clones, 60% to 70% seen once. Specified time point: after neoadjuvant nivolumab, at surgical resection. Source: PBMCs, taken after nivolumab (anti-PD-1) treatment. The receptors originated from a person aged 40 to 85 with oral cavity squamous cell carcinoma.

This clone was seen only a few times. This rearrangement joins TRBV30 to TRBJ1-2, with D perhaps TRBD1 (5 bases). Per germline, CDR1 GTSNPN and CDR2 SVGIG (reference sequence). The V end was cut by 0 bases, the J end by 3 bases, with 11 bases between. This CDR3 region has 14 residues. CDR3 loop: CAWSVAMGHYGYTF. Written as DNA, the CDR3 is TGTGCCTGGAGTGTTGCGATGGGGCACTATGGCTACACCTTC.

J is TRBJ2-7 and V is TRBV5-1, with a possible D match to TRBD2 (5 bases). This CDR3 contains 14 residues. The germline V and J ends were trimmed by 6 bases and 0 bases, with 13 bases remaining between them. CDR1 and CDR2 (germline): SGHRS, YFSETQ. CDR3 amino acids: CASKLSRGSYEQYF. CDR3 nucleotide sequence: TGCGCCAGCAAGTTGAGCCGGGGCTCCTACGAGCAGTACTTC.

The J gene is TRBJ2-7, the V gene TRBV10-3, with D tentatively TRBD2 (6 bases). V was clipped by 4 bases and J by 4 bases, with 29 bases between them. CDR3 length: 19 amino acids. The V gene's germline CDR1 is ENHRY and CDR2 SYGVKD. The CDR3 DNA reads as TGTGCCATCAGTGGAGGGACCAGGGAGACGAGTAGGAGGGAATACGAGCAGTACTTC. This codes for CAISGGTRETSRREYEQYF.

This rearrangement joins TRBV5-4 to TRBJ2-5; 10 bases are shared with TRBD2. V shed 5 bases and J 5 bases; nucleotides not matched to a gene: 12. CDR1 is SGHNT and CDR2 is YYREEE in the germline V gene (reference sequence). The CDR3 runs to 16 residues. The CDR3, as DNA: TGTGCCAGCAGACCCACACTAGCGGGGAGGTGGGAGACCCAGTACTTC. Its protein is CASRPTLAGRWETQYF.

Only one count was recorded for this clone. The chain recombines TRBV19 with TRBJ2-7; TRBD2 matches 15 bases. Losses at the gene ends were 5 bases for V and 6 bases for J; bases not matched to a gene: 5. The germline CDR1 and CDR2 sequences are LNHDA and SQIVND (reference sequence). The CDR3 is 15 amino acids. The CDR3 region is CASSPPGLAGGEQYF. The CDR3 nucleotides are TGTGCCAGTAGTCCCCCGGGACTAGCGGGAGGCGAGCAGTACTTC.

The chain is built from TRBV5-1 and TRBJ2-3; unclear D gene. Germline V gene data show CDR1 as SGHRS and CDR2 as YFSETQ. V shed 0 bases and J shed 0 bases, with 5 bases lying between them. The CDR3 covers 14 residues. The CDR3 sequence is CASSLDGSTDTQYF. The CDR3 bases are TGCGCCAGCAGCTTGGACGGTAGCACAGATACGCAGTATTTT.

The count of this clone is one. The rearrangement links TRBV19 to TRBJ2-7; D possibly uses TRBD1 or TRBD2 (5 bases each). This CDR3 comprises 14 residues. Germline V lookup: CDR1 LNHDA, CDR2 SQIVND (reference sequence). V lost 2 bases to trimming and J lost 4 bases, with 12 bases between them. Here the CDR3 reads CASSIIPGQYEQYF. The CDR3 DNA follows: TGTGCCAGTAGTATAATCCCGGGGCAATACGAGCAGTACTTC.

This clone was detected only a few times. This chain uses TRBV19 with TRBJ1-5; D remains ambiguous. Trimming removed 3 bases at V and 3 bases at J, with 9 bases between. From germline, CDR1 is LNHDA and CDR2 SQIVND (reference sequence). The CDR3 is 14 amino acids. DNA for the CDR3: TGTGCCAGTAGTATTGAGACGTCCAATCAGCCCCAGCATTTT. Amino acid sequence: CASSIETSNQPQHF.

This chain connects TRBV7-7 to TRBJ2-5, with D perhaps matching TRBD1 (6 bases). The ends were cut back, 4 bases at V and 3 bases at J, with 12 bases in the middle. CDR3 length equals 14 residues. CDR1 is SSHAT and CDR2 is FNYEAQ in the germline V gene (reference sequence). The CDR3 sequence: CASSSQGQEETQYF. The CDR3 DNA follows: TGTGCCAGCAGCTCGCAGGGGCAGGAAGAGACCCAGTACTTC.

The V call is TRBV7-9, the J call TRBJ2-7; D gene ambiguous. The V end was cut by 4 bases, the J end by 3 bases, with 10 bases between. CDR1 and CDR2 from the germline V gene are SEHNR and FQNEAQ (reference sequence). The CDR3 extends over 13 amino acids. The CDR3 DNA is TGTGCCAGCAGCTCCGGACCTAACTACGAGCAGTACTTC. Protein: CASSSGPNYEQYF.

This chain links TRBV2 with TRBJ2-7; D possibly matches TRBD1 or TRBD2 (5 bases each). V lost 5 bases, J lost 6 bases, and 11 bases lay in between. This CDR3 has 12 amino acids. The germline gives CDR1 SNHLY, CDR2 FYNNEI. The chain's CDR3 is CASSPTGGEQYF. CDR3 nucleotide sequence: TGTGCCAGCAGTCCTACAGGAGGCGAGCAGTACTTC.

This clone was seen only once. The J gene is TRBJ1-1, the V gene TRBV6-1, with 7 bases lining up with TRBD1. The CDR3 loop spans 14 amino acids. The J segment lost 2 bases and the V segment lost 2 bases, leaving 2 bases of the junction unmatched. Germline assignment: CDR1 MNHNS and CDR2 SASEGT. CDR3 nucleotide sequence: TGTGCCAGCAGTGAAAAGGGGGCCAACACTGAAGCTTTCTTT. Translated, it gives CASSEKGANTEAFF.

This chain links TRBV5-4 with TRBJ2-5, with a weak D call TRBD2 (6 bases). Germline CDR1 SGHNT, CDR2 YYREEE (reference sequence). V was trimmed by 6 bases and J by 4 bases, leaving 16 bases between them. This CDR3 comprises 14 residues. The CDR3 sequence: CASTLRGGRETQYF. The CDR3 DNA sequence: TGTGCCAGCACCCTGCGGGGAGGCAGAGAGACCCAGTACTTC. Full variable domain (missing parts from reference TRBV5-4 and TRBJ2-5): ETGVTQSPTHLIKTRGQQVTLRCSSQSGHNTVSWYQQALGQGPQFIFQYYREEENGRGNFPPRFSGLQFPNYSSELNVNALELDDSALYLCASTLRGGRETQYFGPGTRLLVL.

Only a few counts were recorded for this clone. The chain recombines TRBV28 with TRBJ1-2; weak D call: TRBD1 (6 bases). The CDR3 loop spans 13 amino acids. V was clipped by 5 bases and J by 2 bases, with 9 bases between them. Germline CDR1 and CDR2: MDHEN and SYDVKM. CDR3 nucleotides: TGTGCCAGCAGTGGACAGCTCAACTATGGCTACACCTTC. Residues: CASSGQLNYGYTF.

V gene TRBV6-5 combines with J gene TRBJ2-1; no clear D. From germline, CDR1 is MNHEY and CDR2 SVGAGI. Trimming took off 6 bases at V and 8 bases at J, with 17 bases between the two ends. This CDR3 comprises 14 residues. The DNA of the CDR3 is TGTGCCAGCAGGATCGGGCCAGTTGGGGATGAGCAGTTCTTC. As protein: CASRIGPVGDEQFF.

This chain links TRBV28 with TRBJ1-5; D uncertain. This CDR3 spans 12 amino acids. Trimming removed 1 base from V and 3 bases from J, with 1 base in between. Germline V lookup: CDR1 MDHEN, CDR2 SYDVKM. Written as DNA, the CDR3 is TGTGCCAGCAGTTTATTCAATCAGCCCCAGCATTTT. Translated: CASSLFNQPQHF.

The chain combines TRBV28 with TRBJ1-1, with a weak D call TRBD1 (6 bases). The CDR3 has 14 residues. V was trimmed by 6 bases and J by 0 bases, leaving 11 bases between them. The germline V gene encodes CDR1 MDHEN and CDR2 SYDVKM. The CDR3 DNA sequence: TGTGCCAGCAGCTGGAAGGGGGTGAACACTGAAGCTTTCTTT. Its translation is CASSWKGVNTEAFF.

This sequence joins TRBV29-1 and TRBJ2-2; 8 bases are shared with TRBD2. Trimming took 7 bases from V and 0 from J; bases not matched to a gene: 10. The V gene's germline CDR1 is SQVTM and CDR2 ANQGSEA. This CDR3 has 16 amino acids. Written as DNA, the CDR3 is TGCAGCGCCCTCGGGGGGGCAGGTTCGAACACCGGGGAGCTGTTTTTT. This sequence encodes CSALGGAGSNTGELFF.

The rearrangement joins TRBV5-4 to TRBJ1-4; 9 positions match TRBD1. CDR3 size: 17 residues. V shed 2 bases, J shed 5 bases, and the junction held 10 bases outside the gene matches. Germline CDR1 reads SGHNT; CDR2 reads YYREEE (reference sequence). The DNA for the CDR3 is TGTGCCAGCAGCTTTAAGGTTTTCGGGACAGGGAATGAAAAACTGTTTTTT. This codes for CASSFKVFGTGNEKLFF.

This chain joins TRBV7-9 and TRBJ2-7; D gene unclear. Trimming took 2 bases from V and 1 from J, leaving 18 bases between them. The length of the CDR3 is 17 residues. Germline CDR1 reads SEHNR; CDR2 reads FQNEAQ (reference sequence). CDR3 region: CASSLPTLNIGSYEQYF. CDR3 in DNA: TGTGCCAGCAGCTTACCAACACTGAATATCGGTTCCTACGAGCAGTACTTC.

The CDR3 loop is CASSIILAGEQFF. CDR3 nucleotide sequence: TGTGCCAGCAGCATAATTCTAGCGGGTGAGCAGTTCTTC. The chain recombines TRBV9 with TRBJ2-1; TRBD2 aligns across 8 bases. Germline CDR1 reads SGDLS; CDR2 reads YYNGEE. The CDR3 length is 13 residues. V shed 4 bases and J 9 bases; nucleotides not matched to a gene: 6.

This clone has a handful of counts. V usage is TRBV5-1 and J usage is TRBJ1-2; no definite D call. Germline loops: CDR1 SGHRS, CDR2 YFSETQ. Trimming stripped 0 bases from V and 4 bases from J, with 10 bases between. The CDR3 runs 14 residues. The CDR3 DNA follows: TGCGCCAGCAGCTTGGAGGGCAGGTCCTATGGCTACACCTTC. Encoded protein: CASSLEGRSYGYTF.

The chain combines TRBV6-6 with TRBJ2-2, with unresolved D. From germline, CDR1 is MNHNY and CDR2 SVGAGI (reference sequence). CDR3 size: 14 residues. V was pared by 6 bases and J by 4 bases, with 12 bases between. CDR3 amino acids: CASSHKGTTGELFF. The CDR3 nucleotides are TGTGCCAGCAGCCACAAGGGCACCACCGGGGAGCTGTTTTTT.